The 27 T cell receptor beta chains presented below share a single source sample, sequenced in a study of blood T cells in healthy people across ages. Sample-barcoded 5' priming and a J-beta primer mix drove a second PCR of about 6 to 12 cycles. A single record per CDR3 protein comes from TCRdb applying MiXCR to the 5' RACE reads. The sample comprises approximately 2,000,000 distinct CDR3 sequences, approximately 40% of which are singletons, and around 23% rests with the top ten. Sequencing was done on a sample of blood. Receptor source: a human donor in good health.

CDR3 sequence: CSALPGERGNNEQFF. The CDR3 nucleotides read TGCAGTGCCCTTCCCGGCGAGCGGGGCAACAATGAGCAGTTCTTC. This sequence joins TRBV20-1 and TRBJ2-1, with 7 bases lining up with TRBD2. J gave up 5 bases and V 6 bases, and 13 bases lay outside the gene matches. The V gene's germline CDR1 is DFQATT and CDR2 SNEGSKA (reference sequence). The CDR3 is 15 amino acids.

The table lists this clonotype with a few counts. This chain connects TRBV7-2 to TRBJ2-1; possible D gene TRBD2, 5 bases. The CDR3 runs to 15 residues. Germline CDR1 reads SGHTA; CDR2 reads FQGNSA. Trimming shortened V by 6 bases and J by 4 bases, and 16 bases separated the two germline ends. CDR3 sequence: CASSLGEHTYNEQFF. The CDR3 DNA sequence: TGTGCCAGCAGTCTCGGGGAGCATACATACAATGAGCAGTTCTTC.

The V gene is TRBV24-1, the J gene TRBJ2-2, with 8 bases that match TRBD1. The junction had 9 bases not matched to a gene; V was cut back by 4 bases and J by 6 bases. The length of the CDR3 is 16 residues. From germline, CDR1 is KGHDR and CDR2 SFDVKD. The CDR3: CATSEYSGTGSGELFF. The CDR3 region has the DNA TGTGCCACCAGTGAATACTCCGGGACAGGTTCCGGGGAGCTGTTTTTT.

The V gene is TRBV4-3, the J gene TRBJ1-2, with D perhaps matching TRBD1 (5 bases). The germline gives CDR1 LGHNA, CDR2 YSLEER. The CDR3 is 12 residues long. The V end was cut by 2 bases, the J end by 6 bases, with 7 bases between. The CDR3: CASSQTGDGYTF. Here the CDR3 DNA reads TGCGCCAGCAGCCAAACGGGGGATGGCTACACCTTC.

The chain carries TRBV6-5 and TRBJ1-2, with unresolved D. V lost 4 bases and J 0 bases, leaving 12 bases between the germline ends. Germline CDR1 and CDR2: MNHEY and SVGAGI. CDR3 length: 15 residues. CDR3 DNA: TGTGCCAGCAGTTTAAGAGGGAGCTCTAACTATGGCTACACCTTC. It codes for CASSLRGSSNYGYTF.

The chain is built from TRBV5-1 and TRBJ2-2, with no clear D. The CDR3 extends over 13 amino acids. V was pared by 3 bases and J by 9 bases, with 12 bases between. Germline-derived CDR1 and CDR2 are SGHRS and YFSETQ. The CDR3 region is CASSSDRGWELFF. CDR3 sequence (DNA): TGCGCCAGCAGCTCAGATCGTGGCTGGGAGCTGTTTTTT.

This clonotype was seen only a few times. This sequence joins TRBV12-3 or TRBV12-4 and TRBJ1-2, with a possible D match to TRBD1 (5 bases). This CDR3 comprises 15 residues. The V end was cut by 1 base, the J end by 8 bases, with 17 bases between. Here the CDR3 reads CASSLGRDFTQGYTF. The DNA for the CDR3 is TGTGCCAGCAGTTTAGGGAGGGACTTCACACAGGGCTACACCTTC.

The chain has TRBV7-9 and TRBJ2-4; D not certain. The germline gives CDR1 SEHNR, CDR2 FQNEAQ (reference sequence). The CDR3 is 13 amino acids. V lost 1 base, J lost 5 bases, and 6 bases lay in between. CDR3 bases: TGTGCCAGCAGCTTAGGGTCCCAAAACATTCAGTACTTC. The encoded protein is CASSLGSQNIQYF. The variable domain in full, with the rest retrieved from reference TRBV7-9 and TRBJ2-4, is DTGVSQNPRHKITKRGQNVTFRCDPISEHNRLYWYRQTLGQGPEFLTYFQNEAQLEKSRLLSDRFSAERPKGSFSTLEIQRTEQGDSAMYLCASSLGSQNIQYFGAGTRLSVL.

The chain combines TRBV27 with TRBJ2-4; no clear D. The DNA end lines up better with TRBJ2-7; the J call may be wrong. Germline V CDR1 and CDR2: MNHEY, SMNVEV (reference sequence). This CDR3 is built from 14 residues. CDR3 bases: TGTGCCAGCAGTTTGTTTCTACACGACTACGAGCAGTACTTC. The encoded protein is CASSLFLHDYEQYF.

V and J are TRBV4-1 and TRBJ1-6, with D possibly matching TRBD1 (5 bases). The germline gives CDR1 MGHRA, CDR2 YSYEKL. The CDR3 covers 15 residues. Trimming pared 4 bases from V and 3 bases from J, leaving 10 bases between. The CDR3 is CASSPGPVYNSPLHF. The CDR3 DNA reads TGCGCCAGCAGCCCGGGGCCTGTCTATAATTCACCCCTCCACTTT.

The genes are TRBV7-9 and TRBJ2-7; either TRBD1 or TRBD2 may fit D (5 bases each). V shed 5 bases and J shed 2 bases, with 19 bases lying between them. Germline V gives CDR1 SEHNR, CDR2 FQNEAQ (reference sequence). There are 16 residues in the CDR3. The CDR3 spells CASSPADGTNAYEQYF. The CDR3, as DNA: TGTGCCAGCAGCCCGGCAGATGGGACCAACGCCTACGAGCAGTACTTC.

The chain combines TRBV20-1 with TRBJ1-1; no definite D call. The germline gives CDR1 DFQATT, CDR2 SNEGSKA (reference sequence). This CDR3 has 14 residues. Trimming stripped 0 bases from V and 0 bases from J, with 8 bases between. The CDR3, as DNA: TGCAGTGCTAGAGATCGTCGGGTGAACACTGAAGCTTTCTTT. This translates into CSARDRRVNTEAFF.

This clonotype has more than one count but fewer than ten. The chain employs TRBV2 and TRBJ1-2; D is undetermined. V was trimmed by 4 bases and J by 9 bases, leaving 15 bases between them. The CDR3 consists of 13 residues. The germline gives CDR1 SNHLY, CDR2 FYNNEI. CDR3 DNA sequence: TGTGCCAGCAGTGGCGGCCCGTCGATGAGCTACACCTTC. It codes for CASSGGPSMSYTF.

CDR3 loop: CSARDYSRNQETQYF. Written as DNA, the CDR3 is TGCAGTGCTAGAGATTATTCCAGGAACCAAGAGACCCAGTACTTC. The chain has TRBV20-1 and TRBJ2-5; D call uncertain. V lost 0 bases, J lost 0 bases, and 11 bases lay in between. Germline CDR1 DFQATT, CDR2 SNEGSKA (reference sequence). The CDR3 totals 15 residues.

The chain employs TRBV11-2 and TRBJ2-1; D is uncertain. The J call may be in error: the DNA end matches TRBJ2-7 better. The CDR3 contains 14 residues. Per germline, CDR1 SGHAT and CDR2 FQNNGV. This CDR3 reads CASSLTLSYNEQYF. The CDR3, as DNA: TGTGCCAGCAGCTTGACCCTCTCCTACAATGAGCAGTACTTC.

The chain joins TRBV4-1 to TRBJ2-7, with a tentative D call TRBD2 (5 bases). The CDR3 totals 15 residues. CDR1 and CDR2 from the germline V gene are MGHRA and YSYEKL. V gave up 3 bases and J gave up 3 bases, with 15 bases separating them. CDR3 protein: CASSQETGSGYEQYF. The CDR3 DNA reads TGCGCCAGCAGCCAGGAAACTGGGAGCGGCTACGAGCAGTACTTC.

This clonotype appeared a few times. The V and J genes are TRBV29-1 and TRBJ2-1; tentatively, D is TRBD1 or TRBD2 (5 bases each). Germline CDR1 is SQVTM and CDR2 is ANQGSEA. The V gene lost 3 bases and the J gene lost 6 bases, with 15 bases spanning the gap. This CDR3 comprises 14 residues. The CDR3 DNA reads as TGCAGCGTTGATCCGGGGCCCACGTCCAATGAGCAGTTCTTC. Translated, it gives CSVDPGPTSNEQFF.

This clonotype was observed at least ten times. V and J are TRBV10-3 and TRBJ2-3, with TRBD1 as a possible D gene (6 bases). Germline V gene lookup returns CDR1 ENHRY and CDR2 SYGVKD. Trimming shortened V by 8 bases and J by 3 bases, and 15 bases separated the two germline ends. The CDR3 spans 14 residues. The CDR3 DNA reads as TGTGCCATCTCCAGGGGTTTTCGAACAGATACGCAGTATTTT. Its protein is CAISRGFRTDTQYF.

The chain links TRBV7-9 to TRBJ2-3; D remains ambiguous. The germline CDR1 and CDR2 sequences are SEHNR and FQNEAQ (reference sequence). V lost 5 bases, J lost 2 bases, and 23 bases lay in between. This CDR3 has 18 residues. The CDR3 region is CASSPSSRLSGFTDTQYF. The CDR3 region has the DNA TGTGCCAGCAGCCCCTCGTCCCGGTTGTCAGGATTCACAGATACGCAGTATTTT.

This clonotype was observed a handful of times. The rearrangement uses TRBV20-1 and TRBJ2-7, with a tentative D call TRBD2 (5 bases). The V end lost 1 base, the J end lost 0 bases, and 13 bases lay between the germline ends. The germline V gene encodes CDR1 DFQATT and CDR2 SNEGSKA (reference sequence). There are 15 residues in the CDR3. The DNA for the CDR3 is TGCAGTGCTAGAGTATGGCGGGCCACCTCCTACGAGCAGTACTTC. Amino acid sequence: CSARVWRATSYEQYF.

There are a few counts of this clonotype. The chain employs TRBV5-5 and TRBJ2-1, with 11 bases lining up with TRBD2. This CDR3 spans 16 amino acids. V was pared by 0 bases and J by 12 bases, with 11 bases of the junction left unmatched. Looked up from germline, CDR1 is SGHKS and CDR2 is YYEKEE (reference sequence). The CDR3 DNA reads TGTGCCAGCAGCTTGGATTCGCTAGCGGGGGGACCTTCGCAGTTCTTC. This sequence encodes CASSLDSLAGGPSQFF.

The chain is built from TRBV7-9 and TRBJ2-7; TRBD1 matches 9 bases. The V gene end was trimmed by 5 bases and the J gene end by 4 bases; junction bases not matched to a gene: 12. In germline, CDR1 is SEHNR, CDR2 FQNEAQ (reference sequence). The CDR3 consists of 16 residues. The DNA of the CDR3 is TGTGCCAGCAGCGACTCATTAGGGACAGGGTCGTACGAGCAGTACTTC. It codes for CASSDSLGTGSYEQYF.

The rearrangement joins TRBV10-3 to TRBJ1-1, with 8 bases aligning to TRBD1. The CDR3 sequence is 13 residues long. The germline V gene has CDR1 ENHRY and CDR2 SYGVKD. V was clipped by 7 bases and J by 5 bases; unmatched bases: 6. DNA for the CDR3: TGTGCCATCATTAAAGGACAGGGAACTGAAGCTTTCTTT. Protein: CAIIKGQGTEAFF.

The CDR3 DNA sequence: TGTGCCAGCAGCTTTGGACAGAGTGGTTCCTACAATGAGCAGTTCTTC. Protein sequence: CASSFGQSGSYNEQFF. The chain carries TRBV5-5 and TRBJ2-1, with D possibly matching TRBD1 (6 bases). CDR3 length equals 16 residues. Germline V gene data show CDR1 as SGHKS and CDR2 as YYEKEE (reference sequence). V was cut by 2 bases and J by 1 base, with 13 bases left in between.

This clonotype was counted only a few times. The rearrangement uses TRBV10-3 and TRBJ2-7; D gene ambiguous. Germline CDR1 is ENHRY and CDR2 is SYGVKD. This CDR3 has 13 amino acids. Trimming removed 6 bases from V and 4 bases from J, with 13 bases in between. DNA of the CDR3: TGTGCCATCAGGACGGAAACCTTTTACGAGCAGTACTTC. Its translation: CAIRTETFYEQYF.

The V and J genes are TRBV19 and TRBJ2-1, with D uncertain. This CDR3 comprises 13 residues. V was shortened by 6 bases and J by 9 bases, with 15 bases between the two germline ends. Germline CDR1 LNHDA, CDR2 SQIVND (reference sequence). The CDR3 DNA reads TGTGCCAGTAGCCCCATCGAGGCTGGTGAGCAGTTCTTC. This translates into CASSPIEAGEQFF.

V is TRBV20-1 and J is TRBJ2-5; 9 nucleotides agree with TRBD1. After removal of 5 bases from V and 5 bases from J, the junction contained 9 bases not matched to a gene. The CDR3 is 14 amino acids. Germline values: CDR1 DFQATT, CDR2 SNEGSKA (reference sequence). The CDR3 DNA follows: TGCAGTGCTTCAATACAGGGGGCCGGGGAGACCCAGTACTTC. Translating gives CSASIQGAGETQYF.